Below, 11 T cell receptor beta chains from the same sample are listed, as sequenced in a study of CD8 T cells in ankylosing spondylitis. Whole-study results and caveats: Apparently characteristic of ankylosing spondylitis blood was a TCR beta motif (about eight highly homologous variants).

The antigens these receptors bind are not known. In TCRdb, the 5' RACE reads were re-called with MiXCR into one record per CDR3 protein. This table holds a few hundred thousand distinct CDR3 sequences, roughly 18% found once. Sample: blood, either unsorted or a sorted T cell fraction (not recorded which). These receptors were obtained from a male donor with ankylosing spondylitis.

This clonotype was seen many times. The chain is built from TRBV12-3 or TRBV12-4 and TRBJ2-2; 7 bases line up with TRBD1. This CDR3 is 15 amino acids long. J was trimmed by 8 bases and V by 6 bases; bases with no gene match: 12. CDR3 DNA: TGTGCCAGCAGCCTTGGGACAGCCAGGGGGGGGGAGCTGTTTTTT. Translated: CASSLGTARGGELFF.

This clonotype was seen a handful of times. This chain connects TRBV10-3 to TRBJ1-3; weak D call: TRBD1 (6 bases). Germline V gives CDR1 ENHRY, CDR2 SYGVKD. CDR3 length: 15 amino acids. V was trimmed by 0 bases and J by 0 bases, leaving 6 bases between them. CDR3 sequence: CAISESGGSGNTIYF. The CDR3 region has the DNA TGTGCCATCAGTGAGTCAGGGGGCTCTGGAAACACCATATATTTT.

This rearrangement joins TRBV12-3 or TRBV12-4 to TRBJ2-7; perhaps TRBD2 as D (6 bases). V was clipped by 3 bases and J by 3 bases, with 12 bases between them. The CDR3 is 14 residues long. CDR3 sequence (DNA): TGTGCCAGCAGTTTTGACCGGGACTTCTACGAGCAGTACTTC. Its translation is CASSFDRDFYEQYF.

Only a few counts were recorded for this clonotype. This chain uses TRBV7-9 with TRBJ2-1, with TRBD2 matching over 11 bases. With 3 bases clipped from V and 9 bases from J, the junction kept 10 bases outside the gene matches. The CDR3 contains 16 residues. Germline V gene data show CDR1 as SEHNR and CDR2 as FQNEAQ (reference sequence). The CDR3 sequence: CASSFRSSGGYGEQFF. The CDR3 region has the DNA TGTGCCAGCAGCTTCAGGTCTAGCGGGGGGTACGGTGAGCAGTTCTTC. Based on the CDR3 plus reference TRBV7-9 and TRBJ2-1, the full variable domain is DTGVSQNPRHKITKRGQNVTFRCDPISEHNRLYWYRQTLGQGPEFLTYFQNEAQLEKSRLLSDRFSAERPKGSFSTLEIQRTEQGDSAMYLCASSFRSSGGYGEQFFGPGTRLTVL.

This chain uses TRBV7-9 with TRBJ1-3, with TRBD1 matching over 10 bases. The CDR3 is 16 residues long. With V trimmed by 1 base and J by 2 bases, 2 bases remained unmatched. The V gene's germline CDR1 is SEHNR and CDR2 FQNEAQ (reference sequence). The CDR3 protein is CASSLGTGGTGNTIYF. CDR3 sequence (DNA): TGTGCCAGCAGCTTAGGGACAGGGGGAACTGGAAACACCATATATTTT.

This clonotype was counted at least ten times. The V gene is TRBV7-9, the J gene TRBJ2-3; D remains ambiguous. Per the germline V gene, CDR1 is SEHNR and CDR2 is FQNEAQ (reference sequence). V lost 0 bases and J lost 3, with 7 bases in between. CDR3 length: 14 amino acids. DNA of the CDR3: TGTGCCAGCAGCTTAGCCCCCGGGACAGATACGCAGTATTTT. Protein product: CASSLAPGTDTQYF.

This clonotype was counted ten times or more. This chain uses TRBV7-8 with TRBJ2-1; 11 bases fit TRBD2. Losses at the gene ends were 4 bases for V and 8 bases for J; bases not matched to a gene: 10. Germline V lookup: CDR1 SGHVS, CDR2 FQNEAQ. The CDR3 covers 16 residues. CDR3 sequence (DNA): TGTGCCAGCAGCTCTCTACTAGCGGGAGCTGGGGATGAGCAGTTCTTC. This encodes CASSSLLAGAGDEQFF.

The chain carries TRBV7-9 and TRBJ1-1; D gene unclear. CDR1 is SEHNR, CDR2 FQNEAQ, per germline (reference sequence). V gave up 5 bases and J gave up 5 bases, with 12 bases separating them. This CDR3 has 13 amino acids. CDR3 DNA: TGTGCCAGCAGCCCGGTGTGGGATACTGAAGCTTTCTTT. This gives the protein CASSPVWDTEAFF.

This clonotype was seen many times. The chain has TRBV11-2 and TRBJ2-3; D tentatively fits TRBD1 or TRBD2 (6 bases each). The CDR3 is 14 residues long. V shed 5 bases and J shed 4 bases, with 13 bases lying between them. In germline, CDR1 is SGHAT, CDR2 FQNNGV. The CDR3 DNA is TGTGCCAGCAGCCCCATGGGGGGCGCAGATACGCAGTATTTT. Amino acid sequence: CASSPMGGADTQYF.

J is TRBJ2-5 and V is TRBV20-1, with TRBD2 matching over 7 bases. This CDR3 contains 13 residues. The J segment lost 3 bases and the V segment lost 2 bases, leaving 3 bases of the junction unmatched. CDR1 DFQATT and CDR2 SNEGSKA come from the germline V gene (reference sequence). This chain's CDR3 is CSARLAAEETQYF. The CDR3 DNA is TGCAGTGCTAGACTAGCGGCCGAAGAGACCCAGTACTTC.

The chain recombines TRBV2 with TRBJ1-5, with D unresolved. CDR1 SNHLY and CDR2 FYNNEI come from the germline V gene. Trimming removed 3 bases at V and 4 bases at J, with 16 bases between. The CDR3 covers 16 residues. The DNA for the CDR3 is TGTGCCAGCAGTGAGAAGACACTCGACGGGAATCAGCCCCAGCATTTT. This sequence encodes CASSEKTLDGNQPQHF.